Reported below is one T cell receptor (beta chain). The entry originates in a study of blood T cell repertoires in COVID-19. Study as a whole: Sites across the United States, Italy and Spain contributed samples from acute and convalescent COVID-19.

The germline V gene has CDR1 LNHDA and CDR2 SQIVND (reference sequence). V shed 3 bases and J 2 bases; nucleotides not matched to a gene: 5. CDR3 size: 15 residues. Original handling: The authors estimated nucleated cell counts from reference gene primer amplification. The assay was immunoSEQ multiplex PCR, and TCRdb's table has in-frame clones only and misses some. The V and J calls and clone size are taken from that table; D and trimming were inferred from the DNA. The sample has 50,000 to 70,000 clones, 80% to 90% seen once. This chain uses TRBV19 with TRBJ1-2; TRBD1 aligns across 8 bases. The material sequenced was peripheral blood. This clonotype was obtained from a woman aged 55-70 years with acute or convalescent COVID-19. The CDR3: CASSIGAGGNYGYTF. DNA of the CDR3: TGTGCCAGTAGTATTGGAGCAGGGGGCAACTATGGCTACACCTTC.